The subject of this entry is one T cell receptor beta chain. Its target is not known. These data are taken from a study of T cell responses to AZD1222 COVID-19 vaccine. Study results and limitations: Of the AZD1222 recipients, only five to seven were seropositive at baseline. Reportedly, nearly half the spike-specific TCRs target unmutated variant regions. Every sample of the repertoires postdated the peak T cell response. The donor group comprised mostly white British people and more females; the analysis possibly underestimated clonal diversity.

TCRdb's copy holds only in-frame clones and misses some; the assay was immunoSEQ multiplex PCR. This sample has 150,000 to 200,000 clones, with 88% found just once. Trimming took 2 bases from V and 5 from J, leaving 23 bases between them. The CDR3 sequence is 18 residues long. Germline-derived CDR1 and CDR2 are MGHRA and YSYEKL. This material consisted of peripheral blood, taken 28 days after the second AZD1222 dose. V is TRBV4-1 and J is TRBJ2-3; perhaps TRBD2 as D (5 bases). The receptor was derived from an adult who received the AZD1222 COVID-19 vaccine. The CDR3: CASSQMPGTSFLKDTQYF. CDR3 bases: TGCGCCAGCAGCCAAATGCCCGGAACTAGTTTTCTGAAAGATACGCAGTATTTT.